The next 32 T cell receptor beta chains were all read from a single sample in a study of radiotherapy plus CTLA-4 blockade in lung cancer. Using immunoSEQ multiplex PCR, the repertoire was profiled, and TCRdb retains in-frame clones only, with some absent. The sample includes about 56,000 clones, around 79% seen only once; the top ten take around 16%. The sample consisted of peripheral blood, taken from a patient treated with radiotherapy plus ipilimumab. These receptors were taken from a human donor with non-small cell lung cancer who had a complete response to radiotherapy plus ipilimumab.

The chain carries TRBV11-3 and TRBJ2-1; D not certain. Trimming removed 1 base at V and 0 bases at J, with 10 bases between. The CDR3 length is 16 residues. CDR1 is SGHNT and CDR2 is YENEEA in the germline V gene. The CDR3 reads CASSLAGQSSYNEQFF. The CDR3 DNA reads TGTGCCAGCAGCTTAGCAGGTCAGAGCTCCTACAATGAGCAGTTCTTC.

The chain employs TRBV6-5 and TRBJ1-5; 11 bases agree with TRBD1. Germline V gene lookup returns CDR1 MNHEY and CDR2 SVGAGI. V dropped 6 bases and J dropped 7; count of bases not matched to a gene: 5. CDR3 length: 14 amino acids. The CDR3 loop reads CASSRGQGAQPQHF. The CDR3 bases are TGTGCCAGCAGCCGCGGACAGGGGGCCCAGCCCCAGCATTTT.

As regards this clone: This CDR3 is also generated by other DNA sequences in the sample. J is TRBJ2-3 and V is TRBV5-1; 9 positions match TRBD1. The CDR3 spans 16 residues. J was trimmed by 1 base and V by 0 bases; bases with no gene match: 3. Germline CDR1 SGHRS, CDR2 YFSETQ. CDR3 residues: CASSLGRTGGTDTQYF. CDR3 bases: TGCGCCAGCAGCTTGGGTAGGACAGGGGGCACAGATACGCAGTATTTT.

The chain recombines TRBV5-1 with TRBJ2-7, with 8 bases matching TRBD2. This CDR3 region has 15 residues. V dropped 0 bases and J dropped 4; count of bases not matched to a gene: 6. The germline CDR1 and CDR2 sequences are SGHRS and YFSETQ. The CDR3 sequence is CASSLGTGGPYEQYV. Written as DNA, the CDR3 is TGCGCCAGCAGCTTGGGGACGGGAGGGCCGTACGAGCAGTACGTC.

This chain joins TRBV11-2 and TRBJ2-1, with 8 bases lining up with TRBD2. The junction had 13 bases not matched to a gene; V was cut back by 0 bases and J by 6 bases. CDR3 length: 18 amino acids. In germline, CDR1 is SGHAT, CDR2 FQNNGV. CDR3 sequence reads: CASSLDRVAGLSINEQFF. The CDR3 DNA reads TGTGCCAGCAGCTTAGATCGGGTAGCGGGATTGAGTATCAATGAGCAGTTCTTC.

The chain links TRBV5-1 to TRBJ2-1; D is perhaps TRBD2 (6 bases). Trimming pared 8 bases from V and 0 bases from J, leaving 15 bases between. The CDR3 covers 15 residues. CDR1 and CDR2 from the germline V gene are SGHRS and YFSETQ. In DNA, the CDR3 is TGCGCCAGTCGGACTACTTCCTCCTCCTACAATGAGCAGTTCTTC. The encoded protein is CASRTTSSSYNEQFF.

The chain links TRBV2 to TRBJ2-2; D remains ambiguous. Germline V gene lookup returns CDR1 SNHLY and CDR2 FYNNEI. V was shortened by 2 bases and J by 7 bases, with 5 bases between the two germline ends. The CDR3 runs 12 residues. CDR3 region: CASSESFGELFF. CDR3 nucleotide sequence: TGTGCCAGCAGTGAATCGTTCGGGGAGCTGTTTTTT.

The genes are TRBV11-2 and TRBJ2-7, with D maybe TRBD2 (5 bases). Trimming pared 2 bases from V and 3 bases from J, leaving 8 bases between. The CDR3 contains 13 residues. The V gene's germline CDR1 is SGHAT and CDR2 FQNNGV. The DNA for the CDR3 is TGTGCCAGCAGCTTACTCGGGAACTACGAGCAGTACGTC. Its protein product is CASSLLGNYEQYV.

V usage is TRBV5-1 and J usage is TRBJ2-1; no reliable D call. Per germline, CDR1 SGHRS and CDR2 YFSETQ. Trimming left V 0 bases short and J 6 bases short, with 4 bases between. The CDR3 covers 12 residues. The DNA of the CDR3 is TGCGCCAGCAGCTTGGCCGTCAATGAGCAGTTCTTC. Translated, it gives CASSLAVNEQFF.

V is TRBV13 and J is TRBJ2-3; 12 bases fit TRBD2. There are 17 residues in the CDR3. V trimming: 5 bases; J trimming: 0 bases; junction bases outside the gene matches: 6. Germline V gene data show CDR1 as PRHDT and CDR2 as FYEKMQ (reference sequence). CDR3 amino acids: CASSRLGTSGSTDTQYF. The CDR3 DNA sequence: TGTGCCAGCAGCAGACTGGGGACTAGCGGGAGCACAGATACGCAGTATTTT.

V gene TRBV19 combines with J gene TRBJ1-1; D perhaps matches TRBD1 (6 bases). V dropped 4 bases and J dropped 1 base, with 16 bases sitting between them. Germline lookup yields CDR1 LNHDA and CDR2 SQIVND (reference sequence). This CDR3 is 16 amino acids long. Written as DNA, the CDR3 is TGTGCCAGTAGTACCAATACGGGACACCGGAACACTGAAGCTTTCTTT. Its protein product is CASSTNTGHRNTEAFF.

This clone was recorded only once. The chain uses TRBV5-5 and TRBJ1-2; D is possibly TRBD1 (6 bases). The CDR3 runs to 16 residues. Trimming stripped 4 bases from V and 8 bases from J, with 24 bases between. From germline, CDR1 is SGHKS and CDR2 YYEKEE (reference sequence). DNA of the CDR3: TGTGCCAGCAGCCCAACCTATCAGGTCCCAGGGGTAGGCTACACCTTC. It specifies CASSPTYQVPGVGYTF.

The rearrangement uses TRBV30 and TRBJ2-5, with D possibly matching TRBD1 (6 bases). The DNA matches TRBJ2-7 better at its end, which makes the J call doubtful. The CDR3 has 15 residues. Germline V gene lookup returns CDR1 GTSNPN and CDR2 SVGIG (reference sequence). The CDR3 sequence: CAWSPRTVVSYEQYF. CDR3 DNA: TGTGCCTGGAGCCCCCGGACAGTAGTTTCCTACGAGCAGTACTTC.

This chain uses TRBV27 with TRBJ1-1, with a weak D call TRBD1 (5 bases). The CDR3 loop spans 14 amino acids. Looked up from germline, CDR1 is MNHEY and CDR2 is SMNVEV (reference sequence). V lost 5 bases and J lost 7, with 17 bases in between. The DNA for the CDR3 is TGTGCCAGCAGTCCTCGCCCGGGGGGTTATGAAGCTTTCTTT. Its translation is CASSPRPGGYEAFF.

The chain links TRBV7-2 to TRBJ1-2, with TRBD1 identical over 8 bases. The V gene's germline CDR1 is SGHTA and CDR2 FQGNSA. This CDR3 contains 13 residues. V shed 4 bases, J shed 7 bases, and the junction held 5 bases outside the gene matches. The chain's CDR3 is CASSSDRGGGYTF. The CDR3 coding sequence is TGTGCCAGCAGCTCCGACAGGGGCGGTGGCTACACCTTC.

The rearrangement joins TRBV19 to TRBJ2-1, with a tentative D call TRBD2 (6 bases). This CDR3 contains 16 residues. Per germline, CDR1 LNHDA and CDR2 SQIVND (reference sequence). Trimming pared 4 bases from V and 5 bases from J, leaving 18 bases between. The CDR3 spells CASSNLGGAAHNEQFF. The DNA for the CDR3 is TGTGCCAGTAGTAATTTGGGGGGAGCGGCTCACAATGAGCAGTTCTTC.

This clone occurred a few times. This sequence joins TRBV13 and TRBJ1-2; D is perhaps TRBD1 (5 bases). The CDR3 contains 15 residues. Trimming took off 3 bases at V and 3 bases at J, with 14 bases between the two ends. CDR1 is PRHDT, CDR2 FYEKMQ, per germline (reference sequence). As DNA, the CDR3 is TGTGCCAGCAGCTTTTACGGGGGGGAAGACTATGGCTACACCTTC. Protein: CASSFYGGEDYGYTF.

The V and J genes are TRBV21-1 and TRBJ1-6; the DNA was not compared with TRBD1, the D call given in the table. TRBV21-1 is reported as a pseudogene. The CDR3 is 16 amino acids. CDR3 loop: CASSSRGPGQYSPLHF. The CDR3 nucleotides are TGTGCCAGCAGCTCTAGAGGCCCGGGACAATATTCACCCCTCCACTTT.

V gene TRBV28 combines with J gene TRBJ2-7; D may be TRBD2 (7 bases). In germline, CDR1 is MDHEN, CDR2 SYDVKM. The CDR3 is 14 residues long. V was clipped by 11 bases and J by 2 bases, with 19 bases between them. CDR3 protein: CASGFPGGTYEQYF. The CDR3 nucleotides read TGTGCCTCAGGTTTCCCGGGGGGCACCTACGAGCAGTACTTC.

V is TRBV5-1 and J is TRBJ2-5; 8 bases align to TRBD1. The DNA end is more similar to TRBJ2-7, so the J call may be wrong. Germline CDR1 is SGHRS and CDR2 is YFSETQ. CDR3 size: 14 residues. The CDR3 spells CASKRDDRGYEQYF. In nucleotides, the CDR3 is TGCGCCAGCAAGAGGGACGACAGGGGCTACGAGCAGTACTTC.

This clone was observed a few times. The chain couples TRBV7-2 to TRBJ2-1; a possible D gene is TRBD2 (5 bases). The germline V gene encodes CDR1 SGHTA and CDR2 FQGNSA. The CDR3 length is 12 residues. V lost 5 bases, J lost 12 bases, and 14 bases lay in between. CDR3 DNA: TGTGCCAGCAGCACTAGGTTAACGGCGCAGTTCTTC. It specifies CASSTRLTAQFF. The full variable domain, completed using reference TRBV7-2 and TRBJ2-1, is GAGVSQSPSNKVTEKGKDVELRCDPISGHTALYWYRQSLGQGLEFLIYFQGNSAPDKSGLPSDRFSAERTGGSVSTLTIQRTQQEDSAVYLCASSTRLTAQFFGPGTRLTVL.

In its sample, this clone was seen once. This chain uses TRBV6-4 with TRBJ1-5; D gene uncertain. Trimming shortened V by 7 bases and J by 2 bases, and 12 bases separated the two germline ends. This CDR3 is 14 amino acids long. CDR1 is MRHNA and CDR2 is SNTAGT in the germline V gene. This CDR3 reads CASNVIGGNQPQHF. The DNA for the CDR3 is TGTGCCAGCAACGTCATCGGGGGCAATCAGCCCCAGCATTTT.

V is TRBV7-2 and J is TRBJ2-4; 10 bases are shared with TRBD1. The CDR3 spans 13 residues. The trim removed 5 bases at V and 9 bases at J, leaving 4 bases unmatched. Germline CDR1 is SGHTA and CDR2 is FQGNSA. CDR3 amino acids: CASSPGQGSIQYF. CDR3 DNA: TGTGCCAGCAGCCCGGGACAGGGGAGCATTCAGTACTTC. Variable domain in full (rest from reference TRBV7-2 and TRBJ2-4): GAGVSQSPSNKVTEKGKDVELRCDPISGHTALYWYRQSLGQGLEFLIYFQGNSAPDKSGLPSDRFSAERTGGSVSTLTIQRTQQEDSAVYLCASSPGQGSIQYFGAGTRLSVL.

The chain recombines TRBV7-2 with TRBJ2-6; weak D call: TRBD1 (5 bases). Trimming cost V 8 bases and J 1 base, with 18 bases left between them. The germline gives CDR1 SGHTA, CDR2 FQGNSA. CDR3 length: 17 residues. CDR3 nucleotide sequence: TGTGCCAGCCCCTTAGGGGTAGCAGGGTCTGGGGCCAACGTCCTGACTTTC. This codes for CASPLGVAGSGANVLTF.

This chain joins TRBV11-3 and TRBJ2-3; the D is unclear. Germline assignment: CDR1 SGHNT and CDR2 YENEEA. The V end was cut by 4 bases, the J end by 3 bases, with 11 bases between. CDR3 length: 14 residues. As DNA, the CDR3 is TGTGCCAGCAGCTCCTCGGCGGTTACAGATACGCAGTATTTT. Its translation is CASSSSAVTDTQYF.

This clone has a handful of counts. The chain is built from TRBV4-1 and TRBJ2-5, with 9 nucleotides matching TRBD1. The DNA matches TRBJ2-7 better at its end, which makes the J call doubtful. Looked up from germline, CDR1 is MGHRA and CDR2 is YSYEKL. CDR3 size: 15 residues. Here the CDR3 DNA reads TGCGCCAGCAGCCAGAGGACAGGGGCGACCTACGAGCAGTACTTC. Its protein is CASSQRTGATYEQYF.

The V and J genes are TRBV4-3 and TRBJ1-1; 8 nucleotides agree with TRBD1. J was trimmed by 6 bases and V by 0 bases; bases with no gene match: 9. Germline V gene lookup returns CDR1 LGHNA and CDR2 YSLEER. This CDR3 is built from 16 residues. DNA for the CDR3: TGCGCCAGCAGCCAAGATATGCGACAGGGGAAGGCTGAAGCTTTCTTT. Amino acids: CASSQDMRQGKAEAFF.

The chain joins TRBV28 to TRBJ1-2, with D perhaps matching TRBD1 (5 bases). Germline V gene sequence: CDR1 MDHEN, CDR2 SYDVKM. There are 16 residues in the CDR3. The ends were cut back, 3 bases at V and 2 bases at J, with 16 bases in the middle. This chain's CDR3 is CASSLAKRQGNYGYTF. In DNA, the CDR3 is TGTGCCAGCAGTTTGGCTAAGAGGCAGGGCAACTATGGCTACACCTTC.

The chain has TRBV4-2 and TRBJ2-1, with 7 nucleotides matching TRBD2. The CDR3 runs to 13 residues. Per the germline V gene, CDR1 is LGHNA and CDR2 is YNFKEQ. V lost 5 bases, J lost 8 bases, and 6 bases stayed unmatched. The CDR3, as DNA: TGTGCCAGCAGCTTCAGCGGGACGTATGAGCAGTTCTTC. This encodes CASSFSGTYEQFF.

This CDR3 reads CASSLDYHEQYF. As DNA, the CDR3 is TGTGCCAGCAGCTTAGACTATCACGAGCAGTACTTC. The genes are TRBV7-2 and TRBJ2-7; no clear D gene. The CDR3 runs to 12 residues. V lost 1 base and J 5 bases, leaving 6 bases between the germline ends. The germline V gene has CDR1 SGHTA and CDR2 FQGNSA.

The rearrangement joins TRBV18 to TRBJ2-7; 9 bases match TRBD1. With V trimmed by 3 bases and J by 3 bases, 3 bases remained unmatched. The germline V gene encodes CDR1 KGHSH and CDR2 LQKENI. The CDR3 is 14 residues long. The CDR3 region is CASSPGTGFYEQYF. The DNA for the CDR3 is TGTGCCAGCTCACCCGGGACAGGGTTCTACGAGCAGTACTTC. Together with reference TRBV18 and TRBJ2-7, the CDR3 gives the full variable domain: NAGVMQNPRHLVRRRGQEARLRCSPMKGHSHVYWYRQLPEEGLKFMVYLQKENIIDESGMPKERFSAEFPKEGPSILRIQQVVRGDSAAYFCASSPGTGFYEQYFGPGTRLTVT.

This clone has only one observation. The CDR3 protein is CASSPQRTASNQPQHF. CDR3 coding DNA: TGTGCCAGCAGCCCTCAAAGGACAGCGTCCAATCAGCCCCAGCATTTT. This chain uses TRBV7-2 with TRBJ1-5; weak D call: TRBD1 (6 bases). The CDR3 length is 16 residues. Germline CDR1 SGHTA, CDR2 FQGNSA. Between the trimmed V and J ends, which lost 5 bases and 3 bases, there was a span of 17 bases.